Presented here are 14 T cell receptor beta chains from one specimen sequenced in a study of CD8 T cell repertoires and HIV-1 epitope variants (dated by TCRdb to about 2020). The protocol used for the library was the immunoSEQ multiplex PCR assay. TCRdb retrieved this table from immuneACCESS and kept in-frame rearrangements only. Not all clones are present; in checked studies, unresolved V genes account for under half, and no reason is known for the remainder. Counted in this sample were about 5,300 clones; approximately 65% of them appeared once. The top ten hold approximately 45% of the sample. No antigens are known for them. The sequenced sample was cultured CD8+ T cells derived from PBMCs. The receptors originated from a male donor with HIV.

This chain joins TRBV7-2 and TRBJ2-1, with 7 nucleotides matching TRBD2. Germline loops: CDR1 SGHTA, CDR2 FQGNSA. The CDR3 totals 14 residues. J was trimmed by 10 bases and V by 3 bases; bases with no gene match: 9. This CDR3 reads CASSFLAEAKEQFF. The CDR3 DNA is TGTGCCAGCAGCTTCCTAGCGGAAGCGAAGGAGCAGTTCTTC.

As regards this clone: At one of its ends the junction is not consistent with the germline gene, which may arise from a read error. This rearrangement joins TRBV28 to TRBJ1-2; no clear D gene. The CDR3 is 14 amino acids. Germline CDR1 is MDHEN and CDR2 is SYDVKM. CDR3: CASSLSPGNYGYTF. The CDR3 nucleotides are TGTGCCAGCAGCTTATCTCCGGGAAACTATGGCTACACCTTC.

The CDR3, as DNA: TGTGCCAGCAGCGTAGGCACAAGCTCCTACAATGAGCAGTTCTTC. Protein product: CASSVGTSSYNEQFF. The V call is TRBV9, the J call TRBJ2-1; D remains ambiguous. V was trimmed by 0 bases and J by 0 bases, leaving 7 bases between them. The germline gives CDR1 SGDLS, CDR2 YYNGEE. The CDR3 has 15 residues.

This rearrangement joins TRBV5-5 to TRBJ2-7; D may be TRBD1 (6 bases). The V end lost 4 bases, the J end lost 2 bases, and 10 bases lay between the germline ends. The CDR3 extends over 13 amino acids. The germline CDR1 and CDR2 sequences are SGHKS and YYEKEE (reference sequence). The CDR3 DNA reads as TGTGCCAGCAGCCTTTGGGACACCTACGAGCAGTACTTC. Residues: CASSLWDTYEQYF.

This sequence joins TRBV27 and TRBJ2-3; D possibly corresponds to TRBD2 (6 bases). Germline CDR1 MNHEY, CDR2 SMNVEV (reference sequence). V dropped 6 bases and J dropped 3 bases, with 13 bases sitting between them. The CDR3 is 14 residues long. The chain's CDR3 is CASSSGDGTDTQYF. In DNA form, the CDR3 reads TGTGCCAGCAGCTCGGGGGATGGGACAGATACGCAGTATTTT.

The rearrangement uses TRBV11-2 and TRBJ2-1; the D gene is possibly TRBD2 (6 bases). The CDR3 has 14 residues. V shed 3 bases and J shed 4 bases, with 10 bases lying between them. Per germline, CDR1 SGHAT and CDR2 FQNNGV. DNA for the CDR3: TGTGCCAGCAGCTTTAGGGACTCGTACAATGAGCAGTTCTTC. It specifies CASSFRDSYNEQFF.

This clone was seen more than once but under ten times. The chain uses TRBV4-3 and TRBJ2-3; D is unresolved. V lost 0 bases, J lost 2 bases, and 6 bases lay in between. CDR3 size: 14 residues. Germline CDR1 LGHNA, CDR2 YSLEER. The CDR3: CASSQEGSTDTQYF. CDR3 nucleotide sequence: TGCGCCAGCAGCCAAGAGGGCTCCACAGATACGCAGTATTTT.

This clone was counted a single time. The CDR3 here is CASSEAGLAGGRTDTQYF. CDR3 nucleotide sequence: TGTGCCAGCAGTGAAGCGGGACTAGCGGGGGGGCGGACAGATACGCAGTATTTT. The chain links TRBV2 to TRBJ2-3; 16 nucleotides line up with TRBD2. V was pared by 0 bases and J by 3 bases, with 3 bases of the junction left unmatched. Germline-derived CDR1 and CDR2 are SNHLY and FYNNEI. The CDR3 sequence is 18 residues long.

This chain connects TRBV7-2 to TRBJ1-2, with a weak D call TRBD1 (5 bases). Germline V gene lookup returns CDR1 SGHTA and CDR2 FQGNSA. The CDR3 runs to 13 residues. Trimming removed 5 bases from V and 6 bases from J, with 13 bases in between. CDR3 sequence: CASSEGVGDGYTF. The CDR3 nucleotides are TGTGCCAGCAGCGAAGGGGTTGGGGATGGCTACACCTTC.

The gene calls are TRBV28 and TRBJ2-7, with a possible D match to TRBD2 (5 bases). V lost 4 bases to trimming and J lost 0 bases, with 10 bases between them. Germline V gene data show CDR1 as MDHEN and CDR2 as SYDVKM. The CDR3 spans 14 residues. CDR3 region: CASSSIEGSYEQYF. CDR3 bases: TGTGCCAGCAGTTCCATAGAGGGCTCCTACGAGCAGTACTTC.

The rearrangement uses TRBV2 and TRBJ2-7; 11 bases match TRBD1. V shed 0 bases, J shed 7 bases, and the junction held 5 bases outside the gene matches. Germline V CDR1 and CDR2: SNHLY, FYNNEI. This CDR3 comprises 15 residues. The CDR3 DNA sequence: TGTGCCAGCAGTGAAGCTGGACAGGGGGCGTGGGAGCAGTACTTC. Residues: CASSEAGQGAWEQYF.

CDR3 residues: CASSSWGAINSPLHF. CDR3 nucleotide sequence: TGTGCCAGCAGCTCTTGGGGGGCGATTAATTCACCCCTCCACTTT. The rearrangement links TRBV5-6 to TRBJ1-6; maybe TRBD1 (6 bases). CDR1 is SGHDT, CDR2 YYEEEE, per germline. The CDR3 runs 15 residues. The V and J ends lost 3 bases and 6 bases respectively, with 13 bases between them.

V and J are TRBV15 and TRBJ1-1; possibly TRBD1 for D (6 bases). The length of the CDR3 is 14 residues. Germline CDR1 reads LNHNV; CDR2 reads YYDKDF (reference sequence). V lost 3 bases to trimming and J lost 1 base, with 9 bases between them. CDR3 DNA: TGTGCCACCAGCAGCCGCAGGGGGAACACTGAAGCTTTCTTT. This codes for CATSSRRGNTEAFF. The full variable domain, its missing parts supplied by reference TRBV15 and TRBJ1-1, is DAMVIQNPRYQVTQFGKPVTLSCSQTLNHNVMYWYQQKSSQAPKLLFHYYDKDFNNEADTPDNFQSRRPNTSFCFLDIRSPGLGDTAMYLCATSSRRGNTEAFFGQGTRLTVV.

In DNA, the CDR3 is TGTGCCAGCAGTTTAACAGGGGGCAACACAGATACGCAGTATTTT. This translates into CASSLTGGNTDTQYF. The chain has TRBV27 and TRBJ2-3; 9 bases are a match to TRBD1. V lost 2 bases and J lost 2; bases outside the gene matches: 2. From germline, CDR1 is MNHEY and CDR2 SMNVEV (reference sequence). CDR3 length equals 15 residues.